Here is one TCR beta chain with its context. The antigen remains unidentified. This sample is drawn from a study of cytomegalovirus exposure and HLA in healthy donors. Study-wide background: The study's early data release held roughly 91 million unique TCRs from HLA-typed donors. Of some 410 genotyped donors, about 80% grouped in the Caucasian-associated ancestry cluster.

Study observations and caveats: A missense DCLRE1C variant was associated with V- and J-gene trimming of TCR beta chains in a later analysis, and an independent cohort replicated the association.

The PCR ran on 60 Vbeta and 13 Jbeta primers. In the source study's methods: The count from a later analysis was 60 million to 85 million unique TCR beta chains, some 10 million of them shared. Assay used: immunoSEQ multiplex PCR; TCRdb lists only in-frame clones, some missing. That table furnishes V, J and clone size, whereas the DNA furnished D and trimming. The data show about 130,000 clones, approximately 68% seen once. The CDR3 is made up of 15 amino acids. The germline V gene encodes CDR1 MNHNY and CDR2 SVGAGI (reference sequence). Trimming at V came to 3 bases and at J to 0 bases, leaving 5 bases not matched to a gene.

The sequencing input was PBMCs. The source is a man aged 30-40 years in good health and CMV-seropositive. The chain links TRBV6-6 to TRBJ2-7; 7 nucleotides align to TRBD1. DNA for the CDR3: TGTGCCAGCAGTTATCGGACAGGCCGCTCCTACGAGCAGTACTTC. Encoded protein: CASSYRTGRSYEQYF.